The 8 T cell receptor beta chains listed next were all sequenced from one sample in a study of T cell responses to AZD1222 COVID-19 vaccine. The assay was immunoSEQ multiplex PCR, and TCRdb's table has in-frame clones only and misses some. The repertoire holds 90,000 to 150,000 clones, with more than 75% as singletons. Sample: peripheral blood, taken on day 0 of AZD1222 vaccination. Receptors were obtained from an adult in good health.

The chain is built from TRBV3-1 (or the pseudogene TRBV3-2) and TRBJ2-2; 7 nucleotides agree with TRBD2. Germline V gene lookup returns CDR1 LGHDT and CDR2 YNNKEL (reference sequence). The junction had 2 bases not matched to a gene; V was cut back by 1 base and J by 6 bases. The CDR3 spans 14 residues. CDR3 coding DNA: TGTGCCAGCAGCCAAGGACTAGCTGCCGGGGAGCTGTTTTTT. It encodes CASSQGLAAGELFF.

CDR3: CASSYSGDRGEKLFF. The CDR3 nucleotides read TGTGCCAGCAGTTACTCGGGGGATAGGGGTGAAAAACTGTTTTTT. The gene calls are TRBV6-5 and TRBJ1-4, with D possibly being TRBD1 (5 bases). The CDR3 spans 15 residues. Germline CDR1 and CDR2: MNHEY and SVGAGI. Deletions cut 0 bases from V and 7 bases from J, with 12 bases between.

The V call is TRBV12-5, the J call TRBJ2-1, with 8 bases lining up with TRBD2. V shed 5 bases and J 7 bases; nucleotides not matched to a gene: 10. This CDR3 comprises 15 residues. CDR1 and CDR2 from the germline V gene are LGHNT and FRNRAP. This chain's CDR3 is CASGPGDSGKNEQFF. CDR3 sequence (DNA): TGTGCTAGTGGTCCCGGTGATAGCGGGAAGAATGAGCAGTTCTTC. The full variable domain, rest sourced from reference TRBV12-5 and TRBJ2-1, is DARVTQTPRHKVTEMGQEVTMRCQPILGHNTVFWYRQTMMQGLELLAYFRNRAPLDDSGMPKDRFSAEMPDATLATLKIQPSEPRDSAVYFCASGPGDSGKNEQFFGPGTRLTVL.

This rearrangement joins TRBV7-2 to TRBJ2-1, with TRBD2 matching 8 bases. This CDR3 comprises 14 residues. The germline V gene encodes CDR1 SGHTA and CDR2 FQGNSA. V shed 8 bases, J shed 9 bases, and the junction held 12 bases outside the gene matches. The CDR3, as DNA: TGTGCCAGCCAGCGGGAGATTTTACTCGGTGAGCAGTTCTTC. Amino acids: CASQREILLGEQFF.

The chain is built from TRBV6-5 and TRBJ2-7, with 7 bases matching TRBD2. This CDR3 is built from 15 residues. The trim removed 9 bases at V and 5 bases at J, leaving 16 bases unmatched. The germline V gene has CDR1 MNHEY and CDR2 SVGAGI. The CDR3 nucleotides are TGTGCCAGTTGGTCTCCTGGACTAGGTCACGACGAGCAGTACTTC. This gives the protein CASWSPGLGHDEQYF.

V gene TRBV30 combines with J gene TRBJ2-1, with D maybe TRBD1 (7 bases). The ends were cut back, 7 bases at V and 6 bases at J, with 19 bases in the middle. The germline V gene has CDR1 GTSNPN and CDR2 SVGIG (reference sequence). There are 14 residues in the CDR3. The CDR3 loop is CASTLATGFNEQFF. As DNA, the CDR3 is TGTGCCTCTACCCTAGCGACAGGGTTCAATGAGCAGTTCTTC.

This chain joins TRBV5-4 and TRBJ2-7; maybe TRBD1 (6 bases). V lost 4 bases and J 1 base, leaving 12 bases between the germline ends. The CDR3 loop spans 14 amino acids. Germline CDR1 and CDR2: SGHNT and YYREEE (reference sequence). DNA for the CDR3: TGTGCCAGCAGCCCAGTGACAGGATCCTACGAGCAGTACTTC. Translating gives CASSPVTGSYEQYF.

The chain has TRBV29-1 and TRBJ2-5; 7 nucleotides align to TRBD1. The germline V gene has CDR1 SQVTM and CDR2 ANQGSEA. Trimming removed 4 bases from V and 5 bases from J; junction bases left unmatched: 7. The CDR3 contains 13 residues. The CDR3 DNA is TGCAGCGTTGCACGGAAGGGGGCCGAGACCCAGTACTTC. Translated: CSVARKGAETQYF.